Below are 17 T cell receptor beta chains sequenced from a single sample in a study of beta chain features in type 1 diabetes. TCRB transcripts that were expressed got sequenced, as all of the isolated RNA had been reverse transcribed. The method was immunoSEQ multiplex PCR; TCRdb's version includes in-frame clones alone and lacks a portion of them. The repertoire includes fewer than 350,000 clones, 15% of them detected once, and roughly 0.015% sits in the top ten. Overall study findings and caveats: In all four CD4+ subsets, TCRB CDR3 length was significantly, moderately reduced in type 1 diabetes.

No antigen is known for these receptors. The sequencing input was naive CD4+ T cells from blood. The origin of the receptors is a man younger than 35 with type 1 diabetes.

This clone turned up a few times. The chain carries TRBV4-1 and TRBJ2-7, with 13 bases matching TRBD2. V gave up 3 bases and J gave up 8 bases; unmatched junction bases: 7. The CDR3 is 15 residues long. The germline V gene has CDR1 MGHRA and CDR2 YSYEKL. The DNA of the CDR3 is TGCGCCAGCAGCCAGACGGGACTAGCGGGAACGAAGCAGTACTTC. Translation gives CASSQTGLAGTKQYF.

This clone was seen more than once but under ten times. CDR3: CASSQDYRPDGYTF. The CDR3 DNA is TGCGCCAGCAGCCAAGATTACAGGCCCGATGGCTACACCTTC. The V call is TRBV4-3, the J call TRBJ1-2; D might be TRBD1 (5 bases). CDR3 size: 14 residues. Germline CDR1 and CDR2: LGHNA and YSLEER. The ends were cut back, 0 bases at V and 6 bases at J, with 11 bases in the middle.

This clone was observed a few times. The chain employs TRBV30 and TRBJ1-5; 12 positions agree with TRBD1. The CDR3 is made up of 17 amino acids. CDR1 and CDR2 from the germline V gene are GTSNPN and SVGIG (reference sequence). V was pared by 3 bases and J by 7 bases, with 13 bases of the junction left unmatched. The CDR3: CAWSRDRGPGGGQPQHF. In DNA form, the CDR3 reads TGTGCCTGGAGCCGGGACAGGGGGCCCGGGGGTGGACAGCCCCAGCATTTT.

This chain connects TRBV7-9 to TRBJ2-7, with TRBD1 matching 9 bases. With V trimmed by 5 bases and J by 3 bases, 5 bases remained unmatched. CDR3 size: 14 residues. CDR1 is SEHNR, CDR2 FQNEAQ, per germline (reference sequence). The CDR3 loop reads CASSPGTGRYEQYF. Written as DNA, the CDR3 is TGTGCCAGCAGCCCCGGGACAGGGCGCTACGAGCAGTACTTC.

This clone was observed a few times. This chain connects TRBV2 to TRBJ1-5; D may be TRBD1 (6 bases). The CDR3 covers 14 residues. V was cut by 3 bases and J by 4 bases, with 10 bases left in between. Germline V gene sequence: CDR1 SNHLY, CDR2 FYNNEI. CDR3 nucleotide sequence: TGTGCCAGCAGTGAGAGGACAGAAAATCAGCCCCAGCATTTT. This codes for CASSERTENQPQHF.

There are a few counts of this clone. This rearrangement joins TRBV25-1 to TRBJ2-7; no definite D call. V was trimmed by 4 bases and J by 4 bases, leaving 8 bases between them. Germline values: CDR1 MGHDK, CDR2 SYGVNS. The CDR3 runs 12 residues. CDR3 DNA: TGTGCCAGCAGTGTGCACGGGTACGAGCAGTACTTC. Protein product: CASSVHGYEQYF.

The chain joins TRBV5-1 to TRBJ2-7; 9 nucleotides match TRBD2. The CDR3 is made up of 15 amino acids. The J segment lost 2 bases and the V segment lost 4 bases, leaving 7 bases of the junction unmatched. The V gene's germline CDR1 is SGHRS and CDR2 YFSETQ. The CDR3 reads CASSVLAGLTYEQYF. The CDR3 coding sequence is TGCGCCAGCAGCGTACTAGCGGGCCTTACCTACGAGCAGTACTTC.

The V call is TRBV14, the J call TRBJ2-7; D ambiguous. V lost 6 bases, J lost 3 bases, and 18 bases lay in between. The CDR3 length is 15 residues. CDR1 is SGHDN and CDR2 is FVKESK in the germline V gene. The CDR3 here is CASSRSLVTNYEQYF. In DNA, the CDR3 is TGTGCCAGCAGTCGAAGCTTGGTCACTAACTACGAGCAGTACTTC.

The chain links TRBV6-6 to TRBJ1-6; D is undetermined. In germline, CDR1 is MNHNY, CDR2 SVGAGI (reference sequence). V lost 0 bases and J lost 9, with 3 bases in between. CDR3 length equals 12 residues. This CDR3 reads CASSYSASPLHF. The CDR3 nucleotides read TGTGCCAGCAGTTACTCAGCTTCACCCCTCCACTTT.

This rearrangement joins TRBV5-6 to TRBJ2-6; 10 nucleotides line up with TRBD1. V shed 5 bases and J 0 bases; nucleotides not matched to a gene: 2. The germline CDR1 and CDR2 sequences are SGHDT and YYEEEE. The CDR3 totals 16 residues. For the CDR3, the DNA is TGTGCCAGCAGACGACAGGGGGCCTCTGGGGCCAACGTCCTGACTTTC. Protein product: CASRRQGASGANVLTF.

This clone has just a few counts. The genes are TRBV6-4 and TRBJ1-6, with 9 bases aligning to TRBD1. This CDR3 region has 14 residues. Germline-derived CDR1 and CDR2 are MRHNA and SNTAGT. Unmatched junction bases numbered 3, after V lost 2 bases and J lost 10 bases. This CDR3 reads CASSDPGQGSPLHF. The CDR3 coding sequence is TGTGCCAGCAGTGACCCTGGACAGGGGTCACCCCTCCACTTT.

This clone occurred a few times. V is TRBV6-5 and J is TRBJ2-3; TRBD1 might be the D (6 bases). The V gene lost 4 bases and the J gene lost 7 bases, with 21 bases spanning the gap. Germline CDR1 MNHEY, CDR2 SVGAGI. The CDR3 length is 16 residues. CDR3 DNA: TGTGCCAGCAGTTCGAACAGGGCGAAGGGTTCGAATACGCAGTATTTT. Its protein product is CASSSNRAKGSNTQYF.

This clone was counted a few times. This chain uses TRBV19 with TRBJ1-5; 7 bases map to TRBD1. The V and J ends lost 4 bases and 6 bases, in that order; junction bases with no gene match: 9. CDR3 length: 15 amino acids. Germline assignment: CDR1 LNHDA and CDR2 SQIVND (reference sequence). The DNA for the CDR3 is TGTGCCAGTAGTACCACAGGGGTAATAGGTCAGCCCCAGCATTTT. This codes for CASSTTGVIGQPQHF. Using reference TRBV19 and TRBJ1-5 for the parts outside the CDR3, the full variable domain is DGGITQSPKYLFRKEGQNVTLSCEQNLNHDAMYWYRQDPGQGLRLIYYSQIVNDFQKGDIAEGYSVSREKKESFPLTVTSAQKNPTAFYLCASSTTGVIGQPQHFGDGTRLSIL.

The rearrangement uses TRBV2 and TRBJ2-5, with TRBD1 identical over 8 bases. This CDR3 has 14 residues. Germline assignment: CDR1 SNHLY and CDR2 FYNNEI. J lost 9 bases, V lost 1 base, and 7 bases had no gene match. CDR3 sequence: CASSEGHQGAAQYF. CDR3 coding DNA: TGTGCCAGCAGTGAAGGACATCAGGGGGCGGCCCAGTACTTC. The full variable domain, with the rest looked up from reference TRBV2 and TRBJ2-5, is EPEVTQTPSHQVTQMGQEVILRCVPISNHLYFYWYRQILGQKVEFLVSFYNNEISEKSEIFDDQFSVERPDGSNFTLKIRSTKLEDSAMYFCASSEGHQGAAQYFGPGTRLLVL.

This clone was counted between two and nine times. Other DNA sequences from this sample encode an identical CDR3 as well. CDR3 sequence reads: CAWSVSVYNEQFF. DNA for the CDR3: TGTGCCTGGAGTGTTAGCGTTTACAATGAGCAGTTCTTC. The chain uses TRBV30 and TRBJ2-1; possible D gene TRBD2, 5 bases. This CDR3 contains 13 residues. Germline V gene data show CDR1 as GTSNPN and CDR2 as SVGIG (reference sequence). Trimming removed 0 bases from V and 4 bases from J, with 7 bases in between.

The chain links TRBV11-2 to TRBJ2-1; 10 nucleotides align to TRBD2. The CDR3 sequence is 15 residues long. CDR1 is SGHAT and CDR2 is FQNNGV in the germline V gene. J gave up 8 bases and V 4 bases, and 8 bases lay outside the gene matches. The CDR3 DNA sequence: TGTGCCAGCAGCTCCGGGACTAGCGACCATTATGAGCAGTTCTTC. It codes for CASSSGTSDHYEQFF.

Only a few counts were recorded for this clone. This chain joins TRBV28 and TRBJ2-7, with 7 bases matching TRBD2. V gave up 4 bases and J gave up 4 bases; unmatched junction bases: 4. The CDR3 loop spans 13 amino acids. Germline V CDR1 and CDR2: MDHEN, SYDVKM. CDR3 coding DNA: TGTGCCAGCAGTTCGGGGGGACTTTACGAGCAGTACTTC. Its protein is CASSSGGLYEQYF.